Listed here are 11 T cell receptor beta chains from one sample, sequenced in a study of CD8 T cells in ankylosing spondylitis. The study, taken as a whole, reports: Within ankylosing spondylitis blood, a TCR beta motif made up of eight highly homologous variants appeared to be characteristic.

Antigens for these TCRs are unknown. A single record per CDR3 protein comes from TCRdb applying MiXCR to the 5' RACE reads. The data contain around 540,000 distinct CDR3 sequences, about 12% of them singletons. Source material: blood, either unsorted or a sorted T cell fraction (not recorded which). The receptors shown here come from a male donor with ankylosing spondylitis.

The CDR3 sequence: CASSLVSGRESPDTQYF. In DNA form, the CDR3 reads TGTGCCAGCAGCTTAGTGTCGGGTCGGGAGAGCCCAGATACGCAGTATTTT. J is TRBJ2-3 and V is TRBV7-2; D may be TRBD2 (6 bases). Germline V gene lookup returns CDR1 SGHTA and CDR2 FQGNSA. Trimming shortened V by 1 base and J by 4 bases, and 18 bases separated the two germline ends. The CDR3 consists of 17 residues. Full variable domain (outside the CDR3, taken from reference TRBV7-2 and TRBJ2-3): GAGVSQSPSNKVTEKGKDVELRCDPISGHTALYWYRQSLGQGLEFLIYFQGNSAPDKSGLPSDRFSAERTGGSVSTLTIQRTQQEDSAVYLCASSLVSGRESPDTQYFGPGTRLTVL.

This clonotype was seen repeatedly, ten times or more. The CDR3 region is CASSSLPGQGIEAKNIQYF. The CDR3 nucleotides read TGTGCCAGCAGTTCACTACCGGGACAGGGGATCGAAGCCAAAAACATTCAGTACTTC. The chain has TRBV28 and TRBJ2-4; 10 bases map to TRBD1. The CDR3 length is 19 residues. CDR1 and CDR2 (germline): MDHEN, SYDVKM. The J segment lost 0 bases and the V segment lost 4 bases, leaving 12 bases of the junction unmatched.

This clonotype was counted only a few times. The genes are TRBV2 and TRBJ2-5; D perhaps matches TRBD2 (5 bases). This CDR3 contains 13 residues. V was cut by 4 bases and J by 5 bases, with 11 bases left in between. Germline V gene sequence: CDR1 SNHLY, CDR2 FYNNEI. The DNA for the CDR3 is TGTGCCAGCAGTGGCGAGGGCAGGGAGACCCAGTACTTC. Protein product: CASSGEGRETQYF.

The J gene is TRBJ1-3, the V gene TRBV5-1; D possibly corresponds to TRBD1 (5 bases). V lost 4 bases and J lost 0, with 11 bases in between. Germline V gene sequence: CDR1 SGHRS, CDR2 YFSETQ. CDR3 length: 15 residues. The CDR3 sequence: CASSVQALSGNTIYF. The CDR3 DNA reads as TGCGCCAGCAGCGTACAGGCGCTCTCTGGAAACACCATATATTTT.

This clonotype showed up just a few times. The chain uses TRBV7-9 and TRBJ2-7; 8 nucleotides match TRBD1. The CDR3 extends over 16 amino acids. The V gene end was trimmed by 1 base and the J gene end by 5 bases; junction bases not matched to a gene: 10. Germline values: CDR1 SEHNR, CDR2 FQNEAQ (reference sequence). The CDR3 spells CASSLDSGQGSHEQYF. Written as DNA, the CDR3 is TGTGCCAGCAGCTTAGATAGCGGACAGGGTTCCCACGAGCAGTACTTC.

V and J are TRBV7-2 and TRBJ2-5; D unclear. CDR3 length equals 16 residues. Germline V gene lookup returns CDR1 SGHTA and CDR2 FQGNSA. Trimming removed 2 bases at V and 0 bases at J, with 13 bases between. The CDR3 protein is CASSLMGRSYQETQYF. Here the CDR3 DNA reads TGTGCCAGCAGCTTAATGGGTCGTTCGTACCAAGAGACCCAGTACTTC.

The V call is TRBV7-2, the J call TRBJ1-5, with 7 bases that match TRBD1. CDR1 SGHTA and CDR2 FQGNSA come from the germline V gene. The V segment lost 4 bases and the J segment 9 bases; nucleotides outside the gene matches: 9. This CDR3 is built from 14 residues. The CDR3 protein is CASSWDSGGGPQHF. In DNA form, the CDR3 reads TGTGCCAGCAGCTGGGACAGCGGGGGTGGGCCCCAGCATTTT.

The V and J genes are TRBV10-2 and TRBJ2-1; no clear D gene. Germline V CDR1 and CDR2: WSHSY, SAAADI. CDR3 length: 12 residues. V was cut by 1 base and J by 15 bases, with 13 bases left in between. The CDR3 reads CASSEWPTLPFF. CDR3 DNA sequence: TGCGCCAGCAGTGAGTGGCCCACGCTTCCGTTCTTC.

This clonotype was seen more than once but under ten times. V usage is TRBV29-1 and J usage is TRBJ1-2; TRBD1 aligns across 7 bases. J gave up 4 bases and V 4 bases, and 6 bases lay outside the gene matches. Germline values: CDR1 SQVTM, CDR2 ANQGSEA. CDR3 length equals 13 residues. DNA of the CDR3: TGCAGCGTTGGTGCAGGGGGTGGCTATGGCTACACCTTC. Its protein product is CSVGAGGGYGYTF.

V and J are TRBV15 and TRBJ2-1, with 7 bases fitting TRBD2. Germline trimming cut 5 bases from V and 8 bases from J; bases unmatched to any gene: 6. The CDR3 has 13 residues. Germline CDR1 LNHNV, CDR2 YYDKDF (reference sequence). The CDR3 loop reads CATSGGSTDEQFF. The DNA of the CDR3 is TGTGCCACCAGCGGCGGGAGTACGGATGAGCAGTTCTTC.

The chain combines TRBV19 with TRBJ2-5; 7 nucleotides match TRBD2. This CDR3 contains 14 residues. Germline V gene lookup returns CDR1 LNHDA and CDR2 SQIVND (reference sequence). V trimming: 0 bases; J trimming: 8 bases; junction bases outside the gene matches: 6. DNA of the CDR3: TGTGCCAGTAGTATAGAGGCGGGAGCCGGAACCCAGTACTTC. Translation: CASSIEAGAGTQYF.